A selection of T cell receptor beta chains follows, all from one sample in a study of STAT5B mutations in CD4+ large granular lymphocyte leukemia. Data came from immunoSEQ multiplex PCR; TCRdb stores just in-frame clones and leaves some out. The table includes about 38,000 clones, over 70% detected once. The material sequenced was CD4+ T cells from blood buffy coats. The receptors here all came from a human donor in good health. The CDR3 runs from the conserved cysteine through the conserved F or W. Each record gives: D gene, V gene, J gene, clone size, CDR3 protein, CDR3 DNA. A D gene is named only where the DNA matches it firmly. The size entry is marked missing in some rows and otherwise reads once, few, many or a size class.

>NA|TRBV29-1|TRBJ2-3|NA
CSVEGPMLTDTQYF
TGCAGCGTTGAAGGACCGATGCTCACAGATACGCAGTATTTT
>NA|TRBV4-2|TRBJ2-3|NA
CASSQGDGGTDTQYF
TGTGCCAGCAGCCAAGGGGACGGGGGAACAGATACGCAGTATTTT
>NA|TRBV7-2|TRBJ2-3|once
CASSRVAGGDTQYF
TGTGCCAGCAGCCGTGTGGCTGGGGGGGATACGCAGTATTTT
>NA|TRBV9|TRBJ2-3|NA
CASSGRGGTDTQYF
TGTGCCAGCAGCGGTAGGGGCGGGACAGATACGCAGTATTTT
>NA|TRBV6-5|TRBJ1-1|few
CASTRWASTEAFF
TGTGCCAGCACAAGATGGGCGTCCACTGAAGCTTTCTTT
>TRBD1|TRBV2|TRBJ1-2|NA
CASNRDRGLYGYTF
TGTGCCAGCAATAGGGACAGGGGGCTCTATGGCTACACCTTC
>NA|TRBV19|TRBJ2-3|NA
CASSISADTQYF
TGTGCCAGTAGTATATCCGCTGATACGCAGTATTTT
>NA|TRBV7-3|TRBJ2-7|NA
CASSLSQGTSYEQYF
TGTGCCAGCAGCTTAAGCCAGGGGACCTCCTACGAGCAGTACTTC
>NA|TRBV11-2|TRBJ1-2|NA
CASRPFARAYGYTF
TGTGCCAGCCGCCCTTTCGCCAGAGCCTATGGCTACACCTTC
>NA|TRBV11-3|TRBJ2-7|NA
CASSFQGTYEQYF
TGTGCCAGCAGCTTTCAAGGGACCTACGAGCAGTACTTC
>NA|TRBV7-9|TRBJ2-5|NA
CASSFNSFQETQYF
TGTGCCAGCAGCTTTAACAGTTTTCAAGAGACCCAGTACTTC
>TRBD1|TRBV30|TRBJ2-7|NA
CAWSGTVYEQYF
TGTGCCTGGAGCGGGACAGTATACGAGCAGTACTTC
>NA|TRBV6-5|TRBJ1-1|few
CASSYAGAGNTEAFF
TGTGCCAGCAGTTACGCAGGGGCAGGCAACACTGAAGCTTTCTTT
>NA|TRBV18|TRBJ2-7|NA
CASSLQFSSYEQYF
TGTGCCAGCTCACTTCAGTTCAGCTCCTACGAGCAGTACTTC
>NA|TRBV6-5|TRBJ2-7|NA
CASSYNGGWLDYEQYF
TGTGCCAGCAGTTACAACGGGGGCTGGTTGGACTACGAGCAGTACTTC
>NA|TRBV7-2|TRBJ2-5|NA
CASSSSVRAGGETQYF
TGTGCCAGCAGCTCCTCGGTTAGGGCAGGGGGGGAGACCCAGTACTTC
>NA|TRBV18|TRBJ2-3|NA
CASSIGRDTQYF
TGTGCCAGCTCAATCGGGCGGGATACGCAGTATTTT
>NA|TRBV7-8|TRBJ2-7|NA
CASSPLGYEQYF
TGTGCCAGCAGCCCCTTGGGGTACGAGCAGTACTTC
>TRBD1|TRBV5-5|TRBJ2-5|NA
CASSLNTGDVETQYF
TGTGCCAGCAGCTTAAATACAGGGGATGTGGAGACCCAGTACTTC
>TRBD1|TRBV4-1|TRBJ2-7|NA
CASSQGQGDYEQYF
TGCGCCAGCAGCCAAGGACAGGGGGACTACGAGCAGTACTTC
>NA|TRBV7-9|TRBJ2-2|NA
CASSLVFGVHTGELFF
TGTGCCAGCAGCTTAGTTTTTGGGGTGCACACCGGGGAGCTGTTTTTT
>NA|TRBV5-1|TRBJ1-4|NA
CASGLEGGATNEKLFF
TGCGCCAGCGGCTTGGAAGGGGGGGCAACTAATGAAAAACTGTTTTTT
>TRBD1|TRBV6-6|TRBJ1-2|NA
CASSYSQGAKLYGYTF
TGTGCCAGCAGTTACTCACAGGGGGCTAAGTTATATGGCTACACCTTC
>NA|TRBV10-3|TRBJ1-4|NA
CASQVVTNEKLFF
TGTGCCAGCCAGGTTGTCACTAATGAAAAACTGTTTTTT
>TRBD1|TRBV18|TRBJ1-2|NA
CASSPPGTGIGYTF
TGTGCCAGCTCACCACCGGGGACAGGAATCGGCTACACCTTC
>NA|TRBV5-1|TRBJ2-5|NA
CASSPPEETQYF
TGCGCCAGCAGCCCGCCCGAAGAGACCCAGTACTTC
>TRBD2|TRBV6-1|TRBJ2-1|NA
CASSVSGGAGNEQFF
TGTGCCAGCAGTGTCAGCGGGGGGGCCGGCAATGAGCAGTTCTTC
>TRBD1|TRBV5-5|TRBJ2-7|NA
CASSAPGQGARAYEQYF
TGTGCCAGCAGTGCCCCGGGACAGGGGGCGCGGGCCTACGAGCAGTACTTC
>NA|TRBV11-3|TRBJ2-5|NA
CASSWGAQETQYF
TGTGCCAGCAGCTGGGGTGCGCAAGAGACCCAGTACTTC
>TRBD1|TRBV7-9|TRBJ2-1|NA
CASSLGQGVGEQFF
TGTGCCAGCAGCTTGGGACAGGGGGTCGGTGAGCAGTTCTTC
>TRBD1|TRBV5-5|TRBJ1-2|NA
CASSFNRGVHYGYTF
TGTGCCAGCAGCTTTAACAGGGGGGTTCACTATGGCTACACCTTC
>TRBD2|TRBV7-8|TRBJ2-7|NA
CAISPGLAGGEQYF
TGTGCCATTTCACCGGGACTAGCGGGAGGTGAGCAGTACTTC
>NA|TRBV7-2|TRBJ1-4|NA
CASSLEGYEKLFF
TGTGCCAGCAGCTTAGAGGGTTATGAAAAACTGTTTTTT
>TRBD2|TRBV7-3|TRBJ2-7|NA
CASSLYTAGGNYEQYF
TGTGCCAGCAGCTTATATACGGCGGGAGGGAACTACGAGCAGTACTTC
>NA|TRBV18|TRBJ2-5|NA
CASSPAGISETQYF
TGTGCCAGCTCACCAGCGGGAATTTCGGAGACCCAGTACTTC
>TRBD2|TRBV7-2|TRBJ2-3|NA
CASSLGAGAITDTQYF
TGTGCCAGCAGCTTAGGAGCGGGAGCGATCACAGATACGCAGTATTTT
>NA|TRBV6-1|TRBJ2-3|NA
CASSVSFWTDTQYF
TGTGCCAGCAGTGTCAGTTTTTGGACAGATACGCAGTATTTT
>TRBD2|TRBV6-4|TRBJ2-3|once
CASSEDGGARADTQYF
TGTGCCAGCAGTGAAGACGGGGGGGCCAGGGCAGATACGCAGTATTTT
>TRBD2|TRBV7-3|TRBJ2-7|NA
CASSTVREGPSGEQYF
TGTGCCAGCAGCACGGTTCGGGAGGGCCCATCCGGCGAGCAGTACTTC
>NA|TRBV18|TRBJ2-7|NA
CASSPPGDYEQYF
TGTGCCAGCTCACCCCCGGGAGACTACGAGCAGTACTTC
>TRBD2|TRBV19|TRBJ2-3|NA
CASSSSGSADTQYF
TGTGCCAGTAGTTCAAGCGGGAGCGCAGATACGCAGTATTTT
>TRBD2|TRBV7-2|TRBJ2-1|once
CASSVTGLETNEQFF
TGTGCCAGCAGCGTGACGGGACTAGAAACCAATGAGCAGTTCTTC
>NA|TRBV9|TRBJ2-1|NA
CASSVDGSGAYNEQFF
TGTGCCAGCAGCGTAGATGGTAGCGGAGCCTACAATGAGCAGTTCTTC
>TRBD2|TRBV10-3|TRBJ2-2|NA
CAITPQREGTGELFF
TGTGCCATCACCCCACAGCGGGAGGGGACCGGGGAGCTGTTTTTT
>TRBD1|TRBV5-6|TRBJ2-7|NA
CASSLPGTGRSYEQYF
TGTGCCAGCAGCTTGCCAGGGACAGGCCGCTCCTACGAGCAGTACTTC
>TRBD1|TRBV5-6|TRBJ1-2|NA
CASSRDSNYGYTF
TGTGCCAGCAGCCGGGACAGCAACTATGGCTACACCTTC
>TRBD1|TRBV5-1|TRBJ2-3|NA
CASKPGQGTDTQYF
TGCGCCAGCAAACCGGGACAGGGCACAGATACGCAGTATTTT
>NA|TRBV5-1|TRBJ2-5|NA
CASSFRDHQETQYF
TGCGCCAGCAGCTTCAGGGACCACCAAGAGACCCAGTACTTC
>TRBD2|TRBV7-2|TRBJ2-5|NA
CASRPPGLAGVETQYF
TGTGCCAGCAGGCCACCGGGACTAGCGGGGGTGGAGACCCAGTACTTC